A selection of T cell receptor beta chains follows, all from one sample in a study of blood T cell repertoires in COVID-19. Sequenced by immunoSEQ multiplex PCR; TCRdb stores in-frame clones only, minus some. Seen here are 80,000 to 100,000 clones, approximately 91% observed once, and the top ten hold roughly 1.8%. Sequencing was done on a sample of peripheral blood. Receptor source: a human donor with active COVID-19. The donor label of this sample is uncertain. The CDR3 runs from the conserved cysteine through the conserved F or W. The D gene is left open where the match is weak. Clone size appears in some rows only: once, few, many, or a class for an expanded clone.

TRBV7-8	TRBD1	TRBJ2-7	.	CASSSSRQGEQYF	TGTGCCAGCAGCTCCTCTCGACAGGGGGAGCAGTACTTC
TRBV5-1	TRBD1	TRBJ1-6	few	CASSPGTGNNSPLHF	TGCGCCAGCAGCCCCGGGACAGGCAATAATTCACCCCTCCACTTT
TRBV7-2	TRBD2	TRBJ2-1	.	CASSTASGGFSYNEQFF	TGTGCCAGCAGCACTGCTAGCGGGGGGTTCTCCTACAATGAGCAGTTCTTC
TRBV10-3	.	TRBJ1-2	.	CASGHSGSGGYTF	TGTGCCTCGGGACATAGTGGGTCGGGTGGCTACACCTTC
TRBV5-5	.	TRBJ1-1	.	CASSPQGLWNTEAFF	TGTGCCAGCAGCCCGCAGGGGTTATGGAACACTGAAGCTTTCTTT
TRBV13	.	TRBJ1-2	.	CASSLGRGGRTKINYGYTF	TGTGCCAGCAGCTTAGGCCGGGGGGGTAGAACAAAAATTAACTATGGCTACACCTTC
TRBV6-5	TRBD1	TRBJ2-2	once	CASNRGNTGELFF	TGTGCCAGCAACAGGGGGAACACCGGGGAGCTGTTTTTT
TRBV19	.	TRBJ1-5	.	CASSKFDSYDSNQPQHF	TGTGCCAGTAGTAAATTCGATTCCTATGATAGCAATCAGCCCCAGCATTTT
TRBV11-2	.	TRBJ1-6	.	CASSDRGRGGNSPLHF	TGTGCCAGCAGCGACCGGGGGAGGGGAGGGAATTCACCCCTCCACTTT
TRBV5-6	.	TRBJ1-3	medium-sized	CASSLKDGISGNTIYF	TGTGCCAGCAGCCTAAAGGACGGGATCTCTGGAAACACCATATATTTT
TRBV3-1/TRBV3-2	.	TRBJ1-5	.	CASSQGGNSNQPQHF	TGTGCCAGCAGCCAAGGCGGGAATAGCAATCAGCCCCAGCATTTT
TRBV28	TRBD1	TRBJ1-2	.	CASSSPRTGNYGYTF	TGTGCCAGCAGTTCCCCTCGGACAGGAAACTATGGCTACACCTTC
TRBV5-1	.	TRBJ1-5	.	CASSPGGISNQPQHF	TGCGCCAGCAGCCCCGGAGGTATCAGCAATCAGCCCCAGCATTTT
TRBV18	.	TRBJ1-3	once	CASSLYRGGRRWGNTIYF	TGTGCCAGCTCACTGTATAGGGGAGGGCGCAGGTGGGGAAACACCATATATTTT